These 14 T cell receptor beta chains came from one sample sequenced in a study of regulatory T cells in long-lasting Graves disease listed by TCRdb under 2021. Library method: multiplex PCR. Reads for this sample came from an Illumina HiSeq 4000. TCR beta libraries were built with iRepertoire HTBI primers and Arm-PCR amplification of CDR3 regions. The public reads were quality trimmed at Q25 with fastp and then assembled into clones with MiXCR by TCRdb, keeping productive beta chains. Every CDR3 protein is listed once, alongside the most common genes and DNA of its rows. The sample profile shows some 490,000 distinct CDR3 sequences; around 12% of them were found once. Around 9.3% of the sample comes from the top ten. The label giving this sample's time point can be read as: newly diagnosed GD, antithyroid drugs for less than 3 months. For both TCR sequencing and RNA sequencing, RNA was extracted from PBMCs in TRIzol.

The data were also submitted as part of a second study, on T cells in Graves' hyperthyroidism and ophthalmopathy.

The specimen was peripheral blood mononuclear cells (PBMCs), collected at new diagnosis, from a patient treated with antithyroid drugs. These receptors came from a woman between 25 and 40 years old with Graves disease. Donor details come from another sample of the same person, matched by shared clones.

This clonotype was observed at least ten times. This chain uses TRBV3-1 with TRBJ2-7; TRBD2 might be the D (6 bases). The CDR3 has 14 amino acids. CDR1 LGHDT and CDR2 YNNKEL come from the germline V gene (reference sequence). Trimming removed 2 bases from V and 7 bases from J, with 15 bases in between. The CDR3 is CASSQRLGRAEQYF. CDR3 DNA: TGTGCCAGCAGCCAAAGACTAGGAAGGGCGGAGCAGTACTTC.

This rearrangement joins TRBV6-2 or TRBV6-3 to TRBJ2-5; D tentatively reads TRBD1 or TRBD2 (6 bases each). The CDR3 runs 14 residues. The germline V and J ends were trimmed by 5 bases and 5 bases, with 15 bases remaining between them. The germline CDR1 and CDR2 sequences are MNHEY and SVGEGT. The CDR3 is CASSEEWGAETQYF. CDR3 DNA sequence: TGTGCCAGCAGTGAAGAGTGGGGGGCTGAGACCCAGTACTTC.

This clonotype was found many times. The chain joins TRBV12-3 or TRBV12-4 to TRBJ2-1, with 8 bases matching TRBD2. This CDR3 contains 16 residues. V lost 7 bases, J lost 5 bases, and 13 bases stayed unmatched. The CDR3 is CASTRGVVAGNNEQFF. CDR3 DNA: TGTGCCAGCACCCGGGGGGTAGTAGCGGGGAACAATGAGCAGTTCTTC.

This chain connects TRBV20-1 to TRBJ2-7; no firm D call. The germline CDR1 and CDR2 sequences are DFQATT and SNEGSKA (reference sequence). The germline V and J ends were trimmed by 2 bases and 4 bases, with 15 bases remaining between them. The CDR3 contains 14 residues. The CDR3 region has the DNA TGCAGTGCTAGACAGGCCGCCGATCTATACGAGCAGTACTTC. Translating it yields CSARQAADLYEQYF.

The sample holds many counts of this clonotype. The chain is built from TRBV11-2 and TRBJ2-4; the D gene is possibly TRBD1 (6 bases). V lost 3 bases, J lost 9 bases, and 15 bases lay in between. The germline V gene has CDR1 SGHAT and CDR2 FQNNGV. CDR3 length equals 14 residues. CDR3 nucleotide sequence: TGTGCCAGCAGCTTCCACACAGGGAATGGCATTCAGTACTTC. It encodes CASSFHTGNGIQYF.

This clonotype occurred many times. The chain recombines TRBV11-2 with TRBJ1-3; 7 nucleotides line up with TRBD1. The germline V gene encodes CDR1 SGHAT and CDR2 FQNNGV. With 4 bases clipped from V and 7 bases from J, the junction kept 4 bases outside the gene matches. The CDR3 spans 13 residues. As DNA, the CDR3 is TGTGCCAGCAGCTCGGGGACAGCGAACACCATATATTTT. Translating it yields CASSSGTANTIYF.

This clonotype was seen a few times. This chain's CDR3 is CASSYIAGAWETQYF. DNA for the CDR3: TGTGCCAGCAGTTACATAGCGGGAGCCTGGGAGACCCAGTACTTC. The V gene is TRBV6-9, the J gene TRBJ2-5; the match to TRBD2 covers 9 bases. The CDR3 consists of 15 residues. Germline lookup yields CDR1 MNHGY and CDR2 SVAAGI. J was trimmed by 5 bases and V by 3 bases; bases with no gene match: 7.

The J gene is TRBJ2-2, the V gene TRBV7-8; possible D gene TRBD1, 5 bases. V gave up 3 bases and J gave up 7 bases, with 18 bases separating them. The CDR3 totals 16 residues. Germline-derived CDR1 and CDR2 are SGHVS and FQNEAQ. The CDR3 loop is CASSFFSRAVGGELFF. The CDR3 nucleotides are TGTGCCAGCAGCTTCTTTTCCAGGGCCGTGGGCGGGGAGCTGTTTTTT.

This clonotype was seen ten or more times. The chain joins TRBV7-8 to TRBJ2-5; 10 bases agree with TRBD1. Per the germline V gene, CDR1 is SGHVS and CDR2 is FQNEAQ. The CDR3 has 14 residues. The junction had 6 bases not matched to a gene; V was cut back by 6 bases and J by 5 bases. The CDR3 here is CASRGTGAAETQYF. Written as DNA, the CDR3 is TGTGCCAGCAGGGGGACAGGGGCCGCTGAGACCCAGTACTTC.

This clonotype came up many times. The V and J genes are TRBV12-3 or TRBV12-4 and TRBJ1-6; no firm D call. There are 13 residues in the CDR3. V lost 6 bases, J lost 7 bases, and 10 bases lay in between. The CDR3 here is CASSLERNSPLHF. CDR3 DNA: TGTGCCAGCAGCCTTGAAAGGAATTCACCCCTCCACTTT.

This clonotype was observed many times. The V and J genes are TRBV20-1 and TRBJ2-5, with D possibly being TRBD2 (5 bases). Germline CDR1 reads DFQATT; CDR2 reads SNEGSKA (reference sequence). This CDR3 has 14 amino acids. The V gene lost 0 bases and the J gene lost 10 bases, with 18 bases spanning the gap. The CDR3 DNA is TGCAGTGCTAGAGATCGGGAATTCGTAGCATACCAGTACTTC. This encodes CSARDREFVAYQYF.

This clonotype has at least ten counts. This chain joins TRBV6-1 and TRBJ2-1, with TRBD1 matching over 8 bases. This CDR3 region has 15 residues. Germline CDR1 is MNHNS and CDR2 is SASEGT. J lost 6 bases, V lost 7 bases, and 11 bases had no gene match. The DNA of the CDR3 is TGTGCCAGCATCTCCGGAGGGACAGGTGGCAATGAGCAGTTCTTC. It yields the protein CASISGGTGGNEQFF.

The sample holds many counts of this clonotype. The CDR3 nucleotides are TGTGCCAGCAGCGGAATACAAGAGACCCAGTACTTC. This encodes CASSGIQETQYF. The chain joins TRBV14 to TRBJ2-5; D not resolved. The CDR3 is 12 residues long. Per the germline V gene, CDR1 is SGHDN and CDR2 is FVKESK. The V gene lost 5 bases and the J gene lost 2 bases, with 6 bases spanning the gap.

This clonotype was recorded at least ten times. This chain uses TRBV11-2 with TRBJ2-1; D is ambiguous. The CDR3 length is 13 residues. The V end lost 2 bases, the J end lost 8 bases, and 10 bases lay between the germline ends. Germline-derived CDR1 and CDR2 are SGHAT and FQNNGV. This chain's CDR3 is CASSLWAMDEQFF. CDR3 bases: TGTGCCAGCAGCTTATGGGCGATGGATGAGCAGTTCTTC.